This T cell receptor beta chain appears in the sequencing data of a study of cytomegalovirus exposure and HLA in healthy donors. Findings and caveats of the study: As was reported, the classifier diagnosed cytomegalovirus status with high specificity and sensitivity. A later analysis reported that several of the most significant clusters appeared to be linked to common viral pathogens, among them Epstein-Barr virus.

The trim removed 4 bases at V and 6 bases at J, leaving 4 bases unmatched. This CDR3 is 15 amino acids long. Germline V gene data show CDR1 as LNHDA and CDR2 as SQIVND (reference sequence). About this clone: What it recognizes is unknown.

The PCR made use of 60 Vbeta and 13 Jbeta primers. Original methodology: Approximately 11 million of some 80 million unique TCR beta chains were shared, per a later count. Assay used: immunoSEQ multiplex PCR; TCRdb lists only in-frame clones, some missing. V, J and clone size derive from that table, while D and trimming were established from the DNA sequence. The table lists 130,000 to 150,000 clones, about 74% of them singletons. This sequence originates from a man aged 18 to 35 in good health and CMV-seropositive. The sample comprised PBMCs. This rearrangement joins TRBV19 to TRBJ1-6, with 9 bases fitting TRBD1. The CDR3 nucleotides are TGTGCCAGTAGTACGGACAGGGGCGGTAATTCACCCCTCCACTTT. Translated, it gives CASSTDRGGNSPLHF.